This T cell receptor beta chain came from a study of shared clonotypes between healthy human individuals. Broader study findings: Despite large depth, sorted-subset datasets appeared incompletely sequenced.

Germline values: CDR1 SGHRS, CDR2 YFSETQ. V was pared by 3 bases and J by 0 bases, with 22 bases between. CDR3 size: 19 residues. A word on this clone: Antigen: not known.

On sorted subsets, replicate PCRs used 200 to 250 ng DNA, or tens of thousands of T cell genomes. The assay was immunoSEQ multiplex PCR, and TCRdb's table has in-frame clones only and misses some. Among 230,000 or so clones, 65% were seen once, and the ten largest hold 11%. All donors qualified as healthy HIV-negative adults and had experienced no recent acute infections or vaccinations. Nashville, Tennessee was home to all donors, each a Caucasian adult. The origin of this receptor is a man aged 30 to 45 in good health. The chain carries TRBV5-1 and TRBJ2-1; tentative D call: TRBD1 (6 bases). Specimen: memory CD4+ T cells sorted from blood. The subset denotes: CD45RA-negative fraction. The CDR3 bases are TGCGCCAGCAGCTCGCCGGAAAGTCGGACAGTCAGCTCCTACAATGAGCAGTTCTTC. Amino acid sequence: CASSSPESRTVSSYNEQFF.